This passage covers 9 T cell receptor beta chains from one sample sequenced in a study of T cells in localized non-small cell lung cancer (dated by TCRdb to 2020 to 2022). Library creation used the immunoSEQ multiplex PCR assay. TCRdb retrieved this table from immuneACCESS and kept in-frame rearrangements only. Not all clones are present; in checked studies, unresolved V genes account for under half, and no reason is known for the remainder. The sample includes about 2,100 clones, with roughly 30% observed a single time. The ten largest clones take up approximately 12% of the sample. The sequences come from normal lung tissue next to the tumor, collected before any cancer treatment. The receptors were sampled from a male donor at least 60 years old with stage I squamous cell lung carcinoma.

The rearrangement links TRBV5-1 to TRBJ1-4; D is unresolved. This CDR3 has 16 amino acids. The germline V and J ends were trimmed by 0 bases and 8 bases, with 17 bases remaining between them. CDR1 is SGHRS and CDR2 is YFSETQ in the germline V gene. The CDR3 is CASSLATRASGEKLFF. The CDR3 nucleotides read TGCGCCAGCAGCTTGGCTACCCGGGCGAGCGGAGAAAAACTGTTTTTT.

The chain has TRBV7-5 and TRBJ2-2; the table names TRBD2, a call not compared with the DNA. TRBV7-5 is listed as a pseudogene. CDR3 length: 14 amino acids. CDR3 loop: CASSFWGGNGELFF. CDR3 sequence (DNA): TGTGCCAGCAGCTTCTGGGGAGGTAACGGGGAGCTGTTTTTT.

The chain recombines TRBV5-1 with TRBJ1-3; D perhaps matches TRBD1 (5 bases). Germline-derived CDR1 and CDR2 are SGHRS and YFSETQ. The ends were cut back, 4 bases at V and 0 bases at J, with 14 bases in the middle. This CDR3 comprises 16 residues. The CDR3: CASSGGGPDSGNTIYF. Written as DNA, the CDR3 is TGCGCCAGCAGCGGGGGTGGCCCGGACTCTGGAAACACCATATATTTT. Drawing the rest from reference TRBV5-1 and TRBJ1-3, the complete variable domain is KAGVTQTPRYLIKTRGQQVTLSCSPISGHRSVSWYQQTPGQGLQFLFEYFSETQRNKGNFPGRFSGRQFSNSRSEMNVSTLELGDSALYLCASSGGGPDSGNTIYFGEGSWLTVV.

This chain connects TRBV19 to TRBJ2-5; 10 nucleotides agree with TRBD1. Trimming cost V 3 bases and J 5 bases; bases outside gene matches: 6. This CDR3 has 15 residues. Germline CDR1 and CDR2: LNHDA and SQIVND (reference sequence). The CDR3 coding sequence is TGTGCCAGTAGTATGGGACAGGGGTTTGAGGAGACCCAGTACTTC. It codes for CASSMGQGFEETQYF.

This clone was found once. V gene TRBV29-1 combines with J gene TRBJ2-1, with 8 bases lining up with TRBD1. This CDR3 has 13 amino acids. V dropped 4 bases and J dropped 5; count of bases not matched to a gene: 4. Per germline, CDR1 SQVTM and CDR2 ANQGSEA. CDR3 sequence reads: CSVGQGANNEQFF. CDR3 DNA: TGCAGCGTTGGCCAGGGGGCGAACAATGAGCAGTTCTTC.

This clone showed up just a few times. One end of the junction is discordant with germline, which a read error may explain. This chain connects TRBV6-8 to TRBJ2-1; 8 positions match TRBD2. This CDR3 contains 17 residues. Germline CDR1 and CDR2: MNHGY and SAAAGT. The DNA for the CDR3 is TGTGCCAGCAGTGACTCTAACGGGAGGGAGGGAAGCAGTGAGCAGTTCTTC. Translation: CASSDSNGREGSSEQFF.

This clone has more than one count but fewer than ten. The chain is built from TRBV9 and TRBJ2-6; no reliable D call. The CDR3 covers 17 residues. CDR1 and CDR2 from the germline V gene are SGDLS and YYNGEE. The V end was cut by 3 bases, the J end by 0 bases, with 13 bases between. The CDR3 DNA follows: TGTGCCAGCAGCGAGGACCCAGGTAGCTCTGGGGCCAACGTCCTGACTTTC. It is translated as CASSEDPGSSGANVLTF.

This chain links TRBV11-3 with TRBJ1-1; 7 positions agree with TRBD1. The CDR3 spans 14 residues. The V gene's germline CDR1 is SGHNT and CDR2 YENEEA. V trimming: 5 bases; J trimming: 5 bases; junction bases outside the gene matches: 8. In nucleotides, the CDR3 is TGTGCCAGCAGCAGGACAGGTGGTGAAACTGAAGCTTTCTTT. Translation: CASSRTGGETEAFF.

The CDR3 nucleotides read TGTGCCAGCTCACTTTCCATGGAGAACACTGAAGCTTTCTTT. It codes for CASSLSMENTEAFF. The chain has TRBV18 and TRBJ1-1, with no clear D. This CDR3 contains 14 residues. V was trimmed by 4 bases and J by 1 base, leaving 10 bases between them. Germline values: CDR1 KGHSH, CDR2 LQKENI. Filled out from reference TRBV18 and TRBJ1-1, the complete variable domain reads NAGVMQNPRHLVRRRGQEARLRCSPMKGHSHVYWYRQLPEEGLKFMVYLQKENIIDESGMPKERFSAEFPKEGPSILRIQQVVRGDSAAYFCASSLSMENTEAFFGQGTRLTVV.